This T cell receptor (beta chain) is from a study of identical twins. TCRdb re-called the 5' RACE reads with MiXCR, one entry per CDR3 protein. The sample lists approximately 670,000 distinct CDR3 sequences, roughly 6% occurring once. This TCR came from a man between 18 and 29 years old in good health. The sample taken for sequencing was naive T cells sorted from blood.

The CDR3 nucleotides are TGCAGTGCTAGAGCCGAGGAGGGCTGGGGGAGCGAGCAGTACGTC. Its protein product is CSARAEEGWGSEQYV. The chain uses TRBV20-1 and TRBJ2-7; D may be TRBD2 (6 bases). The CDR3 length is 15 residues. Trimming shortened V by 1 base and J by 6 bases, and 19 bases separated the two germline ends. Per the germline V gene, CDR1 is DFQATT and CDR2 is SNEGSKA (reference sequence).